A single sample gave rise to the 8 T cell receptor beta chains below, sequenced in a study of vaccination and CD4 T cells after COVID-19. Cultured CD4+ T-cell DNA underwent Oncomine TCR Beta short-read sequencing. TCRdb used MiXCR to reprocess the PCR reads, holding one entry per CDR3 protein. The data hold more than 12,000 distinct CDR3 sequences, with roughly 74% observed a single time. As to treatment: roughly 10-day PBMC culture with coronavirus spike peptide pools or control peptides (ViraFEST assay). These TCRs are of unknown antigen specificity. This sample comprised CD4+ T cells from blood, cultured in vitro, obtained after SARS-CoV-2 vaccination. These receptors were obtained from a human donor who received a COVID-19 vaccine.

This clonotype has just a few counts. The chain is built from TRBV5-1 and TRBJ1-3; 8 bases are shared with TRBD1. Germline CDR1 is SGHRS and CDR2 is YFSETQ. CDR3 length equals 15 residues. With V trimmed by 4 bases and J by 3 bases, 6 bases remained unmatched. The CDR3 region has the DNA TGCGCCAGCAGCCCGGACAGGGAGAATGGAAACACCATATATTTT. Translation: CASSPDRENGNTIYF.

V gene TRBV20-1 combines with J gene TRBJ1-4; no clear D gene. V lost 0 bases and J 7 bases, leaving 15 bases between the germline ends. Germline CDR1 DFQATT, CDR2 SNEGSKA (reference sequence). This CDR3 contains 15 residues. CDR3 DNA sequence: TGCAGTGCTAGAGACGGCGCGGATAACAGTGAAAAACTGTTTTTT. This codes for CSARDGADNSEKLFF.

This clonotype was seen a single time. The V gene is TRBV19, the J gene TRBJ1-6; no firm D call. Germline CDR1 and CDR2: LNHDA and SQIVND (reference sequence). Trimming removed 4 bases from V and 0 bases from J, with 7 bases in between. CDR3 length equals 15 residues. This chain's CDR3 is CASSSPSSYNSPLHF. The CDR3 DNA is TGTGCCAGTAGTAGTCCGAGCTCCTATAATTCACCCCTCCACTTT.

The rearrangement links TRBV12-3 or TRBV12-4 to TRBJ1-2; 8 bases fit TRBD1. The CDR3 is 15 residues long. After removal of 6 bases from V and 4 bases from J, the junction contained 10 bases not matched to a gene. The CDR3 loop is CASRPTGTGFYGYTF. The DNA for the CDR3 is TGTGCCAGCAGGCCGACCGGGACAGGCTTCTATGGCTACACCTTC.

This clonotype has a single count. The chain has TRBV30 and TRBJ1-6; D gene unclear. V was pared by 1 base and J by 7 bases, with 8 bases between. The CDR3 is made up of 13 amino acids. Germline V gene sequence: CDR1 GTSNPN, CDR2 SVGIG (reference sequence). The CDR3 DNA follows: TGTGCCTGGAGTGGTGGGCCCAATTCACCCCTCCACTTT. It translates to CAWSGGPNSPLHF.

This chain connects TRBV10-3 to TRBJ1-2, with D unclear. The ends were cut back, 6 bases at V and 0 bases at J, with 11 bases in the middle. Germline V gene data show CDR1 as ENHRY and CDR2 as SYGVKD. The CDR3 spans 14 residues. CDR3 coding DNA: TGTGCCATCAGCTTAACTGGATCTAACTATGGCTACACCTTC. As protein: CAISLTGSNYGYTF.

This sequence joins TRBV18 and TRBJ2-3, with TRBD2 matching 12 bases. The J segment lost 4 bases and the V segment lost 3 bases, leaving 2 bases of the junction unmatched. The CDR3 sequence is 15 residues long. The germline CDR1 and CDR2 sequences are KGHSH and LQKENI. The CDR3 DNA sequence: TGTGCCAGCTCACCCTCTAGCGGGGGGGCAGATACGCAGTATTTT. It translates to CASSPSSGGADTQYF. Complete variable domain (other parts from reference TRBV18 and TRBJ2-3): NAGVMQNPRHLVRRRGQEARLRCSPMKGHSHVYWYRQLPEEGLKFMVYLQKENIIDESGMPKERFSAEFPKEGPSILRIQQVVRGDSAAYFCASSPSSGGADTQYFGPGTRLTVL.

This clonotype has just one count. The germline gene is not matched at one end of the junction; a read error may be the cause. The V gene is TRBV29-1, the J gene TRBJ2-2; D is possibly TRBD1 (6 bases). Germline V lookup: CDR1 SQVTM, CDR2 ANQGSEA. This CDR3 has 13 amino acids. In nucleotides, the CDR3 is TGTTCGTGTGCTGGGGGCGTTGGCGGGGAGCTGTTTTTT. It yields the protein CSCAGGVGGELFF.